Here is one T cell receptor (beta chain) with its context. This entry belongs to a study of blood T cell repertoires in COVID-19. In the study overall: The study drew acute and convalescent COVID-19 samples from the United States, Italy and Spain. Nucleic acid was either cDNA or gDNA, and it came from T cells, B-cell-depleted T cells, or PBMCs.

Germline values: CDR1 SGHTS, CDR2 YDEGEE. Trimming cost V 4 bases and J 6 bases; bases outside gene matches: 2. The CDR3 sequence is 13 residues long. Per the authors' pipeline: Counts of nucleated cells, estimated from reference gene primer amplification, were obtained. TCRdb's copy holds only in-frame clones and misses some; the assay was immunoSEQ multiplex PCR. V and J calls and clone size are copied from that table; D and trimming were computed from the DNA. The sample includes 95,000 to 120,000 clones, approximately 88% of them seen just once. The TCR originated in a woman between 35 and 50 years old with acute or convalescent COVID-19. J is TRBJ2-2 and V is TRBV5-8; 8 bases match TRBD1. Sequencing input: peripheral blood. CDR3 protein: CASSPGQAGELFF. CDR3 DNA sequence: TGTGCCAGCAGCCCGGGACAGGCCGGGGAGCTGTTTTTT.